The rows below give T cell receptor beta chains drawn from one sample of a study of cytomegalovirus exposure and HLA in healthy donors. Measured with immunoSEQ multiplex PCR; TCRdb has only the in-frame clones, and not every one. The sample contains more than 110,000 clones, 80% of which appear only once. The sample was PBMCs. The source of these receptors is a man aged 30 to 39 in good health and CMV-seronegative. Each CDR3 is given with its conserved first and last residue. A D gene is named only where the DNA matches it firmly. Clone sizes are given selectively: once, few, many, or a class where the clone is expanded.

j_call | v_call | d_call | clone_size | cdr3_nt | cdr3_aa
TRBJ2-7 | TRBV27 | TRBD1 | . | TGTGCCAGCAGGGGACAGGGATACGAGCAGTACTTC | CASRGQGYEQYF
TRBJ1-4 | TRBV7-2 | TRBD1 | . | TGTGCCAGCAGCTTAAAGCCGGGACAGGGCCATGAAAAACTGTTTTTT | CASSLKPGQGHEKLFF
TRBJ2-1 | TRBV9 | TRBD2 | . | TGTGCCAGCAGCGTAAGTGCTAGCGGGGACCCATCCTACAATGAGCAGTTCTTC | CASSVSASGDPSYNEQFF
TRBJ2-3 | TRBV2 | . | . | TGTGCCAGCAGGGAACAGGCCAGAGATACGCAGTATTTT | CASREQARDTQYF
TRBJ2-7 | TRBV18 | . | . | TGTGCCAGCTCAACATGGACACAACCCTACGAGCAGTACTTC | CASSTWTQPYEQYF
TRBJ2-1 | TRBV6-4 | TRBD2 | . | TGTGCCAGCAGTGCGGGGGGATCAAGACCCTACAATGAGCAGTTCTTC | CASSAGGSRPYNEQFF
TRBJ2-7 | TRBV9 | TRBD1 | . | TGTGCCAGCAGCGTAGGACCGGGACAGGGGGTCTACGAGCAGTACTTC | CASSVGPGQGVYEQYF
TRBJ2-7 | TRBV2 | TRBD1 | . | TGTGCCAGCAGAGTCACAGGGGGCTCCTACGAGCAGTACTTC | CASRVTGGSYEQYF
TRBJ2-1 | TRBV15 | TRBD2 | once | TGTGCCACCTCGGTAACTAGCGGTGCCAATGAGCAGTTCTTC | CATSVTSGANEQFF
TRBJ1-5 | TRBV18 | TRBD1 | . | TGTGCCAGCTCACCCAAGCCGGGCAGGGGGGAAAATCAGCCCCAGCATTTT | CASSPKPGRGENQPQHF
TRBJ1-1 | TRBV11-2 | TRBD1 | . | TGTGCCAGCAGACGGCCGGGACAGGGGGCCACTGAAGCTTTCTTT | CASRRPGQGATEAFF
TRBJ2-3 | TRBV28 | TRBD1 | . | TGTGCCAGCAGTTTGATTATCGGGCCGGGACAGGGGTTAGGCACAGATACGCAGTATTTT | CASSLIIGPGQGLGTDTQYF
TRBJ2-7 | TRBV18 | . | . | TGTGCCAGCTCACCATCCGCGTACGGCGAGCAGTACTTC | CASSPSAYGEQYF
TRBJ1-1 | TRBV7-6 | . | . | TGTGCCAGCAGCTCTCATAGGGGGAATGCTTTCTTT | CASSSHRGNAFF
TRBJ2-1 | TRBV7-9 | . | . | TGTGCCAGCAGCTTCTTCGGCAGGGACAATGAGCAGTTCTTC | CASSFFGRDNEQFF
TRBJ2-7 | TRBV30 | . | . | TGTGCCTGGAGTCCGGGCTACGAGCAGTACTTC | CAWSPGYEQYF
TRBJ2-5 | TRBV5-5 | TRBD1 | . | TGTGCCAGCAGCTCAGGGACAGGGCTAGGAGAGACCCAGTACTTC | CASSSGTGLGETQYF
TRBJ1-2 | TRBV4-1 | . | . | TGCGCCAGCAGCCAAGGTGGCTCGGGAGGGGTCTATGGCTACACCTTC | CASSQGGSGGVYGYTF
TRBJ2-7 | TRBV27 | . | . | TGTGCCAGCAGTTTAGCGACAGGTCGCGAGCAGTACTTC | CASSLATGREQYF
TRBJ2-1 | TRBV5-4 | . | . | TGTGCCATCCCGACAGGTGGGAATGAGCAGTTCTTC | CAIPTGGNEQFF
TRBJ2-2 | TRBV10-3 | . | . | TGTGCCATCAGTCGAGGCGGGGAGCTGTTTTTT | CAISRGGELFF
TRBJ2-5 | TRBV27 | . | . | TGTGCCAGCAGTCCAGGATCTCCCCAAGAGACCCAGTACTTC | CASSPGSPQETQYF
TRBJ1-2 | TRBV28 | TRBD1 | . | TGTGCCAGCAGTTCGGAACCGGGACAGGGGAACTATGGCTACACCTTC | CASSSEPGQGNYGYTF
TRBJ1-1 | TRBV19 | . | few | TGTGCCAGTAGTATGCGGGGGACTGAAGCTTTCTTT | CASSMRGTEAFF
TRBJ2-7 | TRBV10-3 | TRBD1 | few | TGTGCCATCGGGGACGGGACAGGGAGCTACGAGCAGTACTTC | CAIGDGTGSYEQYF
TRBJ2-7 | TRBV18 | . | . | TGTGCCAGCTCGTTCGGGACTCTCTACGAGCAGTACTTC | CASSFGTLYEQYF
TRBJ2-3 | TRBV5-6 | TRBD2 | . | TGTGCCAGCAGCATTAGCGGGAGGGCCGGGTATACGCAGTATTTT | CASSISGRAGYTQYF
TRBJ1-1 | TRBV18 | . | . | TGTGCCAGCTCACCCATGGTCGGGGGGCGTAGGGGGATGAACACTGAAGCTTTCTTT | CASSPMVGGRRGMNTEAFF
TRBJ2-2 | TRBV18 | . | . | TGTGCCAGCTCACCACCGGAGGGGGCGATCACCGGGGAGCTGTTTTTT | CASSPPEGAITGELFF
TRBJ1-5 | TRBV6-1 | . | few | TGTGCCAGCAGTGCAGAGCCCCTAGGCAATCAGCCCCAGCATTTT | CASSAEPLGNQPQHF
TRBJ1-6 | TRBV27 | . | . | TGTGCCAGCAGTAAGCGTCATAATTCACCCCTCCACTTT | CASSKRHNSPLHF
TRBJ1-5 | TRBV19 | TRBD1 | . | TGTGCCACTGGCTGGGACAGGGGGCCGGATCAGCCCCAGCATTTT | CATGWDRGPDQPQHF
TRBJ2-1 | TRBV27 | . | . | TGTGCCAGCAGTATCACAGGGAGTGAGCAGTTCTTC | CASSITGSEQFF
TRBJ1-4 | TRBV7-9 | TRBD1 | . | TGTTCCAGCAGCTTGGACAGGGGTGGTGTATGGGTTTTT | CSSSLDRGGVWVF
TRBJ1-5 | TRBV5-1 | . | . | TGCGCCAGCAGCCCGGAGGGCCTTAGCAATCAGCCCCAGCATTTT | CASSPEGLSNQPQHF
TRBJ1-1 | TRBV6-6 | . | . | TGTGCCAGCAGTTACTTGACAGAGAACACTGAAGCTTTCTTT | CASSYLTENTEAFF
TRBJ2-4 | TRBV28 | . | . | TGTGCCAGCAGTTTAGTCTCTTTTAGGAGCATCAGGGATCCCAAAAACATTCAGTACTTC | CASSLVSFRSIRDPKNIQYF
TRBJ2-3 | TRBV5-1 | TRBD2 | . | TGCGCCAGCAGCCTAGGACTAGCTACAGATACGCAGTATTTT | CASSLGLATDTQYF
TRBJ1-4 | TRBV6-1 | TRBD1 | . | TGTGCCAGCAGTTCACAGGGGGCGCCTGAAAAACTGTTTTTT | CASSSQGAPEKLFF
TRBJ2-6 | TRBV15 | . | . | TGTGCCACCACGACAGGAGCCGGGGCCAACGTCCTGACTTTC | CATTTGAGANVLTF
TRBJ2-1 | TRBV7-7 | . | . | TGTGCCAGCAGCTTTTCTGCGGGACCCTACAATGAGCAGTTCTTC | CASSFSAGPYNEQFF
TRBJ1-1 | TRBV4-1 | . | . | TGCGCCAGCAGCCGGACAGAGTCTAATTTGGGCACTGAAGCTTTCTTT | CASSRTESNLGTEAFF
TRBJ2-2 | TRBV29-1 | . | . | TGCAGCGTTGAACGGAGCACCGGGGAGCTGTTTTTT | CSVERSTGELFF
TRBJ1-1 | TRBV27 | TRBD1 | few | TGTGCAAGTAGGGACAGGGGTAGGGCTTTCTTT | CASRDRGRAFF
TRBJ2-3 | TRBV11-3 | TRBD2 | few | TGTGCCAGCAGCTTAGGTTCTAGCGGGAGTACAGATACGCAGTATTTT | CASSLGSSGSTDTQYF
TRBJ1-5 | TRBV28 | . | once | TGTGCCAGCAGTTTCTGGCAGGATAGCAATCAGCCCCAGCATTTT | CASSFWQDSNQPQHF
TRBJ1-1 | TRBV20-1 | . | . | TGCAGTGCTAGGTTGGGCAGCTACGCTTTCTTT | CSARLGSYAFF
TRBJ1-5 | TRBV2 | TRBD1 | . | TGTGCCAGCAGTGGGGACAGGGGGGACACTCAGCCCCAGCATTTT | CASSGDRGDTQPQHF
TRBJ1-3 | TRBV2 | . | . | TGTGCCAGCCGCGGGACGGTTGGAAACACCATATATTTT | CASRGTVGNTIYF
TRBJ2-1 | TRBV5-1 | TRBD2 | . | TGCGCCAGCAGTAGACTAGCGGGAGGCTCCTACAATGAGCAGTTCTTC | CASSRLAGGSYNEQFF